Below, 10 T cell receptor beta chains from the same sample are listed, as sequenced in a study of blood T cell repertoires in COVID-19. Generated by immunoSEQ multiplex PCR, the TCRdb table keeps only in-frame clones and is missing some. The sample includes about 130,000 clones, approximately 80% of them seen just once. Sequenced input: PBMCs or T cells enriched from blood (not recorded which). The origin of the receptors is a man aged 50-59 years who had recovered from COVID-19.

This chain links TRBV10-3 with TRBJ1-6, with a possible D match to TRBD1 (6 bases). This CDR3 has 18 residues. In germline, CDR1 is ENHRY, CDR2 SYGVKD. V gave up 2 bases and J gave up 0 bases, with 14 bases separating them. The DNA for the CDR3 is TGTGCCATCAGTGAGGAGGGGGGGACATCCTCCTATAATTCACCCCTCCACTTT. It encodes CAISEEGGTSSYNSPLHF.

The chain has TRBV7-2 and TRBJ1-2; the match to TRBD1 covers 7 bases. This CDR3 region has 14 residues. Germline V gene data show CDR1 as SGHTA and CDR2 as FQGNSA. Germline trimming cut 7 bases from V and 2 bases from J; bases unmatched to any gene: 7. CDR3 nucleotides: TGTGCCAGCACCCATTCGGGACAGAACTATGGCTACACCTTC. This sequence encodes CASTHSGQNYGYTF.

This chain links TRBV7-2 with TRBJ2-7; the match to TRBD2 covers 8 bases. Per germline, CDR1 SGHTA and CDR2 FQGNSA. The CDR3 totals 14 residues. V lost 3 bases to trimming and J lost 2 bases; unmatched junction nucleotides: 3. CDR3 amino acids: CASSFSRGAYEQYF. The CDR3 DNA is TGTGCCAGCAGCTTTTCGCGGGGGGCCTACGAGCAGTACTTC.

The chain carries TRBV18 and TRBJ2-1; TRBD2 agrees at 11 bases. Germline V gene data show CDR1 as KGHSH and CDR2 as LQKENI. This CDR3 is 19 amino acids long. With V trimmed by 5 bases and J by 4 bases, 16 bases remained unmatched. The CDR3 DNA is TGTGCCAGCTCAACAGGGGGCTTGACTAGCGGGGCTGTATACAATGAGCAGTTCTTC. This translates into CASSTGGLTSGAVYNEQFF.

The gene calls are TRBV7-2 and TRBJ1-2; D is possibly TRBD1 (5 bases). The CDR3 has 13 residues. V was trimmed by 4 bases and J by 6 bases, leaving 12 bases between them. The germline gives CDR1 SGHTA, CDR2 FQGNSA. Written as DNA, the CDR3 is TGTGCCAGCAGCTATAGGGGATTCGATGGCTACACCTTC. The encoded protein is CASSYRGFDGYTF. Supplemented by reference TRBV7-2 and TRBJ1-2, the full variable domain reads GAGVSQSPSNKVTEKGKDVELRCDPISGHTALYWYRQSLGQGLEFLIYFQGNSAPDKSGLPSDRFSAERTGGSVSTLTIQRTQQEDSAVYLCASSYRGFDGYTFGSGTRLTVV.

The table lists this clone with a few counts. The rearrangement links TRBV28 to TRBJ2-1; 11 bases fit TRBD1. J lost 6 bases, V lost 6 bases, and 7 bases had no gene match. The CDR3 contains 15 residues. Germline V gene sequence: CDR1 MDHEN, CDR2 SYDVKM. The CDR3: CASRPGDRGFNEQFF. The CDR3, as DNA: TGTGCCAGCAGACCCGGGGACAGGGGGTTCAATGAGCAGTTCTTC.

The CDR3 reads CASSYGGQGAYEQYF. The CDR3, as DNA: TGTGCCAGCAGTTACGGAGGACAGGGGGCCTACGAGCAGTACTTC. V gene TRBV6-2 or TRBV6-3 combines with J gene TRBJ2-7; TRBD1 aligns across 10 bases. The V and J ends lost 2 bases and 2 bases, in that order; junction bases with no gene match: 3. The CDR3 sequence is 15 residues long. Germline CDR1 and CDR2: MNHEY and SVGEGT.

V gene TRBV13 combines with J gene TRBJ2-7, with a tentative D call TRBD2 (5 bases). Between the trimmed V and J ends, which lost 4 bases and 5 bases, there was a span of 12 bases. Germline V CDR1 and CDR2: PRHDT, FYEKMQ (reference sequence). This CDR3 is built from 13 residues. The chain's CDR3 is CASSWRVRDEQYF. CDR3 sequence (DNA): TGTGCCAGCAGCTGGCGGGTAAGGGACGAGCAGTACTTC.

The rearrangement links TRBV7-6 to TRBJ2-5; perhaps TRBD2 as D (6 bases). This CDR3 contains 15 residues. Germline-derived CDR1 and CDR2 are SGHVS and FNYEAQ. Between the trimmed V and J ends, which lost 8 bases and 5 bases, there was a span of 21 bases. The CDR3 DNA reads TGTGCCAGCGGACCGATAGCAGCGGGTCGGGAGACCCAGTACTTC. Its protein is CASGPIAAGRETQYF.

The genes are TRBV4-3 and TRBJ1-2, with D unclear. Looked up from germline, CDR1 is LGHNA and CDR2 is YSLEER. The V gene lost 1 base and the J gene lost 0 bases, with 12 bases spanning the gap. The CDR3 is made up of 16 amino acids. DNA of the CDR3: TGCGCCAGCAGCCAAGCCTCCTCTGGAGCTAACTATGGCTACACCTTC. As protein: CASSQASSGANYGYTF.